This T cell receptor beta chain was sequenced in a study of blood T cell repertoires in COVID-19. About the research overall: There were acute and convalescent COVID-19 samples, and they came from the United States, Italy and Spain.

TCRdb's table, derived via immunoSEQ multiplex PCR, lists solely in-frame clones and lacks some. The sample records approximately 120,000 clones, around 81% being singletons. V dropped 2 bases and J dropped 10 bases, with 12 bases sitting between them. Looked up from germline, CDR1 is MDHEN and CDR2 is SYDVKM. This CDR3 spans 13 amino acids. The sequenced sample was peripheral blood. This sequence joins TRBV28 and TRBJ2-1; D gene ambiguous. The clonotype comes from a human donor in a cohort sampled during active or convalescent COVID-19. Here the CDR3 DNA reads TGTGCCAGCAGTTTAAGACTGCGGCAGGAGCAGTTCTTC. It yields the protein CASSLRLRQEQFF.